Detailed here is one T cell receptor beta chain. Clinical histories supplied by participants themselves formed the basis of cohort assignment. This record comes from a study of blood T cell repertoires in COVID-19. On the study more broadly: Acute-phase and convalescent COVID-19 samples originated in the United States, Italy and Spain.

The table came from immunoSEQ multiplex PCR; TCRdb's copy has only in-frame clones and leaves some out. The sample has fewer than 250,000 clones; about 87% are singletons. V dropped 4 bases and J dropped 8; count of bases not matched to a gene: 8. Germline CDR1 is SGHTS and CDR2 is YDEGEE. This CDR3 is built from 14 residues. V and J are TRBV5-8 and TRBJ2-3, with 9 bases identical to TRBD2. The receptor was isolated from a woman aged 25-40 years with acute COVID-19. The sample comprised PBMCs or T cells enriched from blood (not recorded which). The CDR3 region has the DNA TGTGCCAGCAGCATTAGCGGGGGAACTCTTACGCAGTATTTT. Protein: CASSISGGTLTQYF.